These T cell receptor beta chains were read from a single sample in a study of blood T cell repertoires in COVID-19. Method: immunoSEQ multiplex PCR; TCRdb's copy keeps in-frame clones and lacks some. The data hold some 120,000 clones, with 85% observed a single time. The sequenced sample consisted of peripheral blood. The receptors come from a woman of 80 years or more with COVID-19, enrolled during active disease. CDR3s include the opening cysteine and the closing phenylalanine or tryptophan. D genes are given only for firm matches. The listing skips clone size in some rows; elsewhere it reads once, few, many or a size class.

V: TRBV7-9; size: -; D: -; J: TRBJ2-7; CDR3: CASRPRDSHYEQYF; DNA: TGTGCCAGCAGGCCCCGGGACTCTCACTACGAGCAGTACTTC
V: TRBV2; size: -; D: TRBD1; J: TRBJ1-3; CDR3: CASSKDRGLSGNTIYF; DNA: TGTGCCAGCAGTAAAGACAGGGGGCTCTCTGGAAACACCATATATTTT
V: TRBV19; size: once; D: -; J: TRBJ1-4; CDR3: CASSIMENFNEKLFF; DNA: TGTGCCAGTAGTATAATGGAGAACTTCAATGAAAAACTGTTTTTT
V: TRBV6-6; size: -; D: -; J: TRBJ2-2; CDR3: CASSYLRAGELFF; DNA: TGTGCCAGCAGTTACTTACGGGCCGGGGAGCTGTTTTTT
V: TRBV25-1; size: -; D: -; J: TRBJ2-2; CDR3: CASSRPAGTGELFF; DNA: TGTGCCAGCAGTCGACCCGCGGGCACCGGGGAGCTGTTTTTT
V: TRBV7-9; size: -; D: TRBD1; J: TRBJ2-7; CDR3: CASSYLGRGPGEQYF; DNA: TGTGCCAGCAGCTATCTCGGCAGGGGGCCTGGCGAGCAGTACTTC
V: TRBV7-2; size: -; D: -; J: TRBJ2-7; CDR3: CASSLGTAPTYEQYF; DNA: TGTGCCAGCAGCTTAGGGACAGCCCCAACCTACGAGCAGTACTTC
V: TRBV5-1; size: -; D: -; J: TRBJ2-3; CDR3: CASSLRVGGSIQDTQYF; DNA: TGCGCCAGCAGCTTGCGGGTAGGGGGTAGTATACAAGATACGCAGTATTTT
V: TRBV4-2; size: -; D: -; J: TRBJ1-2; CDR3: CASSQESSSGTYYGYTF; DNA: TGTGCCAGCAGCCAAGAAAGCTCTTCCGGGACTTACTATGGCTACACCTTC
V: TRBV5-1; size: -; D: TRBD1; J: TRBJ1-2; CDR3: CASSRSGTGEGYTF; DNA: TGCGCCAGCAGCCGTTCTGGGACAGGGGAGGGCTACACCTTC
V: TRBV5-6; size: once; D: -; J: TRBJ2-3; CDR3: CASSLDGGGSSDTQYF; DNA: TGTGCCAGCAGCTTGGATGGGGGCGGGAGCTCAGATACGCAGTATTTT
V: TRBV28; size: -; D: TRBD1; J: TRBJ1-2; CDR3: CASSSTTGNYGYTF; DNA: TGTGCCAGCAGTTCCACGACAGGGAACTATGGCTACACCTTC
V: TRBV19; size: once; D: -; J: TRBJ2-5; CDR3: CASSIYGRETQYF; DNA: TGTGCCAGTAGTATCTACGGGAGAGAGACCCAGTACTTC
V: TRBV19; size: -; D: -; J: TRBJ1-1; CDR3: CASISRGRNTEAFF; DNA: TGTGCCAGTATCTCCAGGGGTCGAAACACTGAAGCTTTCTTT
V: TRBV24-1; size: -; D: TRBD1; J: TRBJ2-7; CDR3: CATSDFEGTGVHEQYF; DNA: TGTGCCACCAGTGATTTTGAAGGGACAGGAGTCCACGAGCAGTACTTC
V: TRBV7-2; size: -; D: -; J: TRBJ2-5; CDR3: CASSLVGGLTQETQYF; DNA: TGTGCCAGCAGCTTAGTAGGAGGTCTAACCCAAGAGACCCAGTACTTC
V: TRBV28; size: -; D: -; J: TRBJ1-5; CDR3: CASSPTGKISPQHF; DNA: TGTGCCAGCAGTCCTACAGGCAAGATCAGCCCCCAGCATTTT
V: TRBV10-3; size: -; D: TRBD1; J: TRBJ1-5; CDR3: CAISGTGDQPQHF; DNA: TGTGCCATCAGTGGTACAGGGGATCAGCCCCAGCATTTT
V: TRBV7-3; size: -; D: TRBD1; J: TRBJ2-1; CDR3: CASSPDRGYNEQFF; DNA: TGTGCCAGCAGCCCCGACAGGGGGTACAATGAGCAGTTCTTC
V: TRBV6-2/TRBV6-3; size: -; D: TRBD1; J: TRBJ2-2; CDR3: CASSSPYRGPGELFF; DNA: TGTGCCAGCAGTTCCCCTTACAGGGGGCCCGGGGAGCTGTTTTTT
V: TRBV6-5; size: -; D: TRBD1; J: TRBJ1-2; CDR3: CASRGGTGIYYGYTF; DNA: TGTGCCAGCCGAGGTGGGACAGGAATTTACTATGGCTACACCTTC
V: TRBV10-3; size: -; D: TRBD1; J: TRBJ2-3; CDR3: CAISPRDRGVDTQYF; DNA: TGTGCCATCAGTCCCCGGGACAGGGGAGTAGATACGCAGTATTTT
V: TRBV4-2; size: -; D: TRBD2; J: TRBJ2-3; CDR3: CASSSGLAGATSTDTQYF; DNA: TGTGCCAGCAGCTCTGGACTAGCGGGAGCCACTAGCACAGATACGCAGTATTTT
V: TRBV15; size: few; D: -; J: TRBJ2-3; CDR3: CATSRSTLSAGIKDTQYF; DNA: TGTGCCACCAGCAGATCAACCTTATCCGCGGGGATTAAAGATACGCAGTATTTT
V: TRBV5-4; size: -; D: -; J: TRBJ2-2; CDR3: CASSSDPGINTGELFF; DNA: TGTGCCAGCAGCTCAGACCCCGGGATAAACACCGGGGAGCTGTTTTTT
V: TRBV7-2; size: -; D: -; J: TRBJ1-1; CDR3: CASSFGTRKINTEAFF; DNA: TGTGCCAGCAGCTTTGGAACCAGGAAAATCAACACTGAAGCTTTCTTT
V: TRBV28; size: -; D: -; J: TRBJ1-1; CDR3: CASSKWGDRTEAFF; DNA: TGTGCCAGCAGTAAATGGGGGGATCGGACTGAAGCTTTCTTT
V: TRBV10-1; size: -; D: -; J: TRBJ2-3; CDR3: CASSASWTEDTQYF; DNA: TGCGCCAGCAGTGCCTCATGGACAGAAGATACGCAGTATTTT
V: TRBV4-3; size: -; D: -; J: TRBJ1-2; CDR3: CASSQDRGAGGYGYTF; DNA: TGCGCCAGCAGCCAAGACCGTGGAGCCGGGGGCTATGGCTACACCTTC